The 31 T cell receptor beta chains below all came from one sample that was sequenced in a study of CD8 T cells in ankylosing spondylitis. TCRdb passed the 5' RACE reads through MiXCR, listing each CDR3 protein once. The table records about 260,000 distinct CDR3 sequences, over 15% of them present only once. Material for sequencing was blood, either unsorted or a sorted T cell fraction (not recorded which). The receptors originated from a male donor with ankylosing spondylitis or in good health (not recorded which).

This clonotype was seen at least ten times. The chain carries TRBV12-3 or TRBV12-4 and TRBJ1-1, with a weak D call TRBD1 (6 bases). Trimming cost V 5 bases and J 0 bases, with 13 bases left between them. The CDR3 runs to 15 residues. The CDR3 nucleotides read TGTGCCAGCAGTCCCCGGACAGCACTGAACACTGAAGCTTTCTTT. This codes for CASSPRTALNTEAFF.

This clonotype has a single count. The V and J genes are TRBV4-1 and TRBJ1-2, with unresolved D. V shed 1 base and J shed 2 bases, with 17 bases lying between them. The germline V gene has CDR1 MGHRA and CDR2 YSYEKL. CDR3 length: 17 amino acids. In nucleotides, the CDR3 is TGCGCCAGCAGCCAAGGAGGGCGAGGGAGGGTCAACTATGGCTACACCTTC. Protein product: CASSQGGRGRVNYGYTF.

This chain connects TRBV5-1 to TRBJ2-5; D assignment may be TRBD1 or TRBD2 (5 bases each). The CDR3 is 15 amino acids. Germline CDR1 and CDR2: SGHRS and YFSETQ. Trimming stripped 0 bases from V and 0 bases from J, with 9 bases between. The CDR3 DNA reads as TGCGCCAGCAGCTTGGAGCCGGGACACCAAGAGACCCAGTACTTC. It encodes CASSLEPGHQETQYF. Full variable domain (remainder filled in from reference TRBV5-1 and TRBJ2-5): KAGVTQTPRYLIKTRGQQVTLSCSPISGHRSVSWYQQTPGQGLQFLFEYFSETQRNKGNFPGRFSGRQFSNSRSEMNVSTLELGDSALYLCASSLEPGHQETQYFGPGTRLLVL.

This clonotype was seen at least ten times. This chain joins TRBV5-1 and TRBJ2-4; weak D call: TRBD2 (5 bases). The germline CDR1 and CDR2 sequences are SGHRS and YFSETQ. There are 16 residues in the CDR3. V lost 0 bases and J lost 0, with 10 bases in between. The CDR3 region is CASSLGELVAKNIQYF. CDR3 DNA sequence: TGCGCCAGCAGCTTGGGGGAGCTAGTAGCCAAAAACATTCAGTACTTC.

The V call is TRBV20-1, the J call TRBJ1-6; the D gene is possibly TRBD1 (5 bases). V lost 1 base, J lost 0 bases, and 28 bases lay in between. The germline CDR1 and CDR2 sequences are DFQATT and SNEGSKA (reference sequence). This CDR3 is built from 22 residues. The CDR3 nucleotides are TGCAGTGCTAGAGCTGTCCCTACGACAGCGGATGCCAGAAGCTCCTATAATTCACCCCTCCACTTT. Amino acids: CSARAVPTTADARSSYNSPLHF.

V usage is TRBV3-1 and J usage is TRBJ1-4; 7 bases are a match to TRBD1. V dropped 0 bases and J dropped 7; count of bases not matched to a gene: 2. This CDR3 region has 14 residues. CDR1 and CDR2 (germline): LGHDT, YNNKEL (reference sequence). In DNA form, the CDR3 reads TGTGCCAGCAGCCAAGATTCAGGGGGTGAAAAACTGTTTTTT. Its translation is CASSQDSGGEKLFF.

This clonotype was counted only a few times. J is TRBJ1-6 and V is TRBV6-1, with 7 bases lining up with TRBD1. The J segment lost 6 bases and the V segment lost 7 bases, leaving 12 bases of the junction unmatched. The CDR3 spans 16 residues. Germline V gene lookup returns CDR1 MNHNS and CDR2 SASEGT. CDR3 in amino acids: CASIQGWGQINSPLHF. The CDR3 DNA sequence: TGTGCCAGCATCCAAGGGTGGGGACAGATTAATTCACCCCTCCACTTT.

This clonotype appeared a few times. The J gene is TRBJ2-1, the V gene TRBV24-1, with D possibly TRBD1 on 6 matching bases. Germline V gene sequence: CDR1 KGHDR, CDR2 SFDVKD. The CDR3 runs 15 residues. Between the trimmed V and J ends, which lost 3 bases and 8 bases, there was a span of 16 bases. For the CDR3, the DNA is TGTGCCACCAGTGATCCCCCGACAGGCAGCGATGAGCAGTTCTTC. Translation: CATSDPPTGSDEQFF.

This clonotype showed up just a few times. The chain employs TRBV20-1 and TRBJ2-3, with D possibly matching TRBD2 (6 bases). Trimming shortened V by 3 bases and J by 1 base, and 11 bases separated the two germline ends. The CDR3 length is 14 residues. Germline-derived CDR1 and CDR2 are DFQATT and SNEGSKA (reference sequence). For the CDR3, the DNA is TGCAGTGCTAGGGCGGGACGGCGCACAGATACGCAGTATTTT. It encodes CSARAGRRTDTQYF.

This clonotype was seen many times. The chain's CDR3 is CASSLGGIYRGAEAFF. The DNA for the CDR3 is TGCGCCAGCAGCTTGGGGGGCATCTACAGGGGTGCTGAAGCTTTCTTT. V is TRBV5-1 and J is TRBJ1-1; TRBD1 agrees at 7 bases. V dropped 0 bases and J dropped 6; count of bases not matched to a gene: 11. The CDR3 contains 16 residues. Looked up from germline, CDR1 is SGHRS and CDR2 is YFSETQ. Using reference TRBV5-1 and TRBJ1-1 for the parts outside the CDR3, the full variable domain is KAGVTQTPRYLIKTRGQQVTLSCSPISGHRSVSWYQQTPGQGLQFLFEYFSETQRNKGNFPGRFSGRQFSNSRSEMNVSTLELGDSALYLCASSLGGIYRGAEAFFGQGTRLTVV.

The rearrangement joins TRBV12-3 or TRBV12-4 to TRBJ1-6, with D possibly being TRBD1 (6 bases). The CDR3 is 14 amino acids. Between the trimmed V and J ends, which lost 1 base and 7 bases, there was a span of 8 bases. The CDR3 loop reads CASSLDRANSPLHF. The CDR3 bases are TGTGCCAGCAGTTTAGACAGGGCGAATTCACCCCTCCACTTT.

V gene TRBV20-1 combines with J gene TRBJ2-1; possibly TRBD2 for D (6 bases). Trimming took off 5 bases at V and 5 bases at J, with 16 bases between the two ends. The germline gives CDR1 DFQATT, CDR2 SNEGSKA (reference sequence). The length of the CDR3 is 14 residues. CDR3 sequence: CSAGTMGGNNEQFF. The CDR3 DNA reads as TGCAGTGCTGGGACGATGGGGGGAAACAATGAGCAGTTCTTC.

The CDR3 DNA follows: TGCAGTGCTAGAGCCCTGACTAGCGGGAGTCCCAATGAGCAGTTCTTC. Translating it yields CSARALTSGSPNEQFF. The rearrangement joins TRBV20-1 to TRBJ2-1; 12 nucleotides line up with TRBD2. The J segment lost 6 bases and the V segment lost 1 base, leaving 7 bases of the junction unmatched. The CDR3 runs 16 residues. From germline, CDR1 is DFQATT and CDR2 SNEGSKA (reference sequence).

This clonotype was seen a few times. The genes are TRBV10-3 and TRBJ2-3; tentative D call: TRBD2 (6 bases). V dropped 5 bases and J dropped 1 base, with 7 bases sitting between them. The CDR3 covers 13 residues. CDR1 and CDR2 (germline): ENHRY, SYGVKD. The CDR3 loop reads CAISRLGTDTQYF. The CDR3 coding sequence is TGTGCCATCAGTCGACTAGGCACAGATACGCAGTATTTT.

This clonotype was counted a few times. The chain links TRBV5-1 to TRBJ2-1; D is possibly TRBD1 (6 bases). Germline CDR1 SGHRS, CDR2 YFSETQ. V was pared by 4 bases and J by 5 bases, with 16 bases between. There are 15 residues in the CDR3. The CDR3 here is CASSATGTPNNEQFF. The CDR3 DNA sequence: TGCGCCAGCAGCGCCACCGGGACACCTAACAATGAGCAGTTCTTC. Together with reference TRBV5-1 and TRBJ2-1, the CDR3 gives the full variable domain: KAGVTQTPRYLIKTRGQQVTLSCSPISGHRSVSWYQQTPGQGLQFLFEYFSETQRNKGNFPGRFSGRQFSNSRSEMNVSTLELGDSALYLCASSATGTPNNEQFFGPGTRLTVL.

This rearrangement joins TRBV5-1 to TRBJ2-1, with 11 bases lining up with TRBD2. Per germline, CDR1 SGHRS and CDR2 YFSETQ. The V gene end was trimmed by 4 bases and the J gene end by 10 bases; junction bases not matched to a gene: 7. This CDR3 has 14 residues. The CDR3 DNA sequence: TGCGCCAGCAGCCCCGGGACTAGCGGTAGGGAGCAGTTCTTC. It is translated as CASSPGTSGREQFF.

Many counts were recorded for this clonotype. V is TRBV10-3 and J is TRBJ2-7, with 14 bases identical to TRBD2. Trimming took 10 bases from V and 6 from J; bases not matched to a gene: 5. Germline V CDR1 and CDR2: ENHRY, SYGVKD. The CDR3 is 13 residues long. Here the CDR3 DNA reads TGTGCCACCGGGACTAGCGGGAGTGGCGAGCAGTACGTC. Encoded protein: CATGTSGSGEQYV.

This chain joins TRBV27 and TRBJ1-5; tentative D call: TRBD1 (5 bases). Germline V gene lookup returns CDR1 MNHEY and CDR2 SMNVEV (reference sequence). The CDR3 totals 15 residues. The V and J ends lost 5 bases and 4 bases respectively, with 15 bases between them. CDR3 sequence: CASSPRDGRNQPQHF. Written as DNA, the CDR3 is TGTGCCAGCAGTCCTAGGGACGGCCGGAATCAGCCCCAGCATTTT.

This clonotype was seen many times. V is TRBV20-1 and J is TRBJ2-5; D unresolved. Trimming took 0 bases from V and 5 from J, leaving 10 bases between them. This CDR3 has 13 amino acids. The germline V gene encodes CDR1 DFQATT and CDR2 SNEGSKA (reference sequence). For the CDR3, the DNA is TGCAGTGCTAGAGATCCTACGGGTGAGACCCAGTACTTC. It encodes CSARDPTGETQYF.

The rearrangement uses TRBV12-3 or TRBV12-4 and TRBJ2-1; no firm D call. The CDR3 spans 13 residues. Between the trimmed V and J ends, which lost 3 bases and 14 bases, there was a span of 17 bases. CDR3 sequence reads: CASSFNPLSSKFF. CDR3 sequence (DNA): TGTGCCAGCAGTTTTAACCCTTTATCGTCTAAGTTCTTC.

About this clonotype: A much larger clone lies a single base off, so this may be a read error. The chain recombines TRBV10-3 with TRBJ1-1; D uncertain. Germline V gene data show CDR1 as ENHRY and CDR2 as SYGVKD. The CDR3 runs to 12 residues. CDR3 DNA: TGTACCATCAGTGAAAGGGCCCGTGAAGCTTTCTTT. This gives the protein CTISERAREAFF.

There are a few counts of this clonotype. The chain links TRBV6-4 to TRBJ2-3; 10 bases agree with TRBD2. This CDR3 region has 16 residues. In germline, CDR1 is MRHNA, CDR2 SNTAGT. V shed 2 bases, J shed 1 base, and the junction held 3 bases outside the gene matches. The CDR3: CASSDSGTSGTDTQYF. The CDR3 DNA follows: TGTGCCAGCAGTGACAGCGGGACTAGCGGCACAGATACGCAGTATTTT.

This clonotype turned up a few times. This rearrangement joins TRBV6-1 to TRBJ2-5, with D unclear. Per germline, CDR1 MNHNS and CDR2 SASEGT. V was cut by 6 bases and J by 13 bases, with 24 bases left in between. The CDR3 consists of 14 residues. This chain's CDR3 is CASSPPAGPHFWYF. DNA for the CDR3: TGTGCCAGCAGCCCCCCAGCAGGCCCCCATTTCTGGTACTTC.

The CDR3 region is CASSTEQGETQYF. Written as DNA, the CDR3 is TGTGCCAGCAGCACCGAGCAGGGAGAGACCCAGTACTTC. The gene calls are TRBV7-3 and TRBJ2-5; TRBD1 is a possible D gene (5 bases). This CDR3 contains 13 residues. Per germline, CDR1 SGHTA and CDR2 FQGTGA. Trimming removed 5 bases at V and 4 bases at J, with 11 bases between.

This clonotype was detected once. Possible read error: a much larger clone is one base away. The rearrangement uses TRBV5-1 and TRBJ2-3; 8 bases are shared with TRBD2. This CDR3 comprises 16 residues. Germline values: CDR1 SGHRS, CDR2 YFSETQ. The DNA for the CDR3 is TGCGCCAGCAGGGCAGATATAGCGGGATGGACAGTTACGCAGTATTTT. The encoded protein is CASRADIAGWTVTQYF.

This clonotype was picked up a small number of times. V is TRBV11-2 and J is TRBJ2-3; D gene ambiguous. Germline V gives CDR1 SGHAT, CDR2 FQNNGV. The V gene lost 5 bases and the J gene lost 4 bases, with 1 base spanning the gap. This CDR3 is built from 10 residues. The chain's CDR3 is CASSADTQYF. For the CDR3, the DNA is TGTGCCAGCAGCGCAGATACGCAGTATTTT.

This clonotype was seen only a few times. This sequence joins TRBV2 and TRBJ1-4; weak D call: TRBD1 (5 bases). This CDR3 contains 14 residues. The V end lost 4 bases, the J end lost 4 bases, and 10 bases lay between the germline ends. Germline lookup yields CDR1 SNHLY and CDR2 FYNNEI. The CDR3 protein is CASSAQGLNEKLFF. In DNA, the CDR3 is TGTGCCAGCAGTGCTCAGGGACTTAATGAAAAACTGTTTTTT. Full variable domain (outside the CDR3, taken from reference TRBV2 and TRBJ1-4): EPEVTQTPSHQVTQMGQEVILRCVPISNHLYFYWYRQILGQKVEFLVSFYNNEISEKSEIFDDQFSVERPDGSNFTLKIRSTKLEDSAMYFCASSAQGLNEKLFFGSGTQLSVL.

This clonotype was recorded many times. This chain joins TRBV4-2 and TRBJ1-5; no clear D. V lost 0 bases and J lost 7, with 16 bases in between. The length of the CDR3 is 16 residues. Germline V gene sequence: CDR1 LGHNA, CDR2 YNFKEQ. CDR3 sequence reads: CASSQDRAGNVQPQHF. CDR3 nucleotide sequence: TGTGCCAGCAGCCAAGATCGGGCCGGAAACGTACAGCCCCAGCATTTT.

This clonotype was detected ten times or more. The genes are TRBV5-1 and TRBJ2-2; D possibly corresponds to TRBD2 (6 bases). V lost 6 bases, J lost 5 bases, and 11 bases lay in between. Germline-derived CDR1 and CDR2 are SGHRS and YFSETQ. The CDR3 totals 13 residues. CDR3 nucleotide sequence: TGCGCCAGCAATCCCAGCGGGACCGGGGAGCTGTTTTTT. Translation gives CASNPSGTGELFF.

In its sample, this clonotype was seen a few times. The chain couples TRBV7-8 to TRBJ2-1; 8 nucleotides agree with TRBD2. CDR1 and CDR2 from the germline V gene are SGHVS and FQNEAQ. V trimming: 2 bases; J trimming: 7 bases; junction bases outside the gene matches: 7. This CDR3 comprises 15 residues. The CDR3, as DNA: TGTGCCAGCAGCTTAAGCGGGGGCCTCCCTAATGAGCAGTTCTTC. Translating it yields CASSLSGGLPNEQFF. The whole variable domain, remainder taken from reference TRBV7-8 and TRBJ2-1, is GAGVSQSPRYKVAKRGQDVALRCDPISGHVSLFWYQQALGQGPEFLTYFQNEAQLDKSGLPSDRFFAERPEGSVSTLKIQRTQQEDSAVYLCASSLSGGLPNEQFFGPGTRLTVL.

The genes are TRBV6-5 and TRBJ2-3, with D possibly matching TRBD1 (6 bases). The CDR3 is 14 amino acids. V dropped 4 bases and J dropped 4 bases, with 12 bases sitting between them. Per the germline V gene, CDR1 is MNHEY and CDR2 is SVGAGI. The CDR3 sequence: CASSSRGSADTQYF. CDR3 DNA: TGTGCCAGCAGTTCCAGGGGTTCCGCAGATACGCAGTATTTT.